This TCR beta chain was obtained from a study of OX40 agonist ivuxolimab in advanced cancers. Study background: Earlier treatment with anti-PD-1, anti-PD-L1 or anti-CTLA-4 was permitted, and about 40% had received some. Partial responses were achieved by three patients: one hepatocellular carcinoma, two cutaneous melanoma. The study's findings and limits: Clonal expansion by week 6 occurred in CD4+ and CD8+ blood T cells (at 0.1 to 3.0 mg/kg).

Remarks on this clone: Its target is not known.

The assay was immunoSEQ multiplex PCR, and TCRdb's table has in-frame clones only and misses some. This sample has about 61,000 clones, with 82% found just once. Per germline, CDR1 SGHDT and CDR2 YYEEEE. The length of the CDR3 is 13 residues. The V end lost 3 bases, the J end lost 6 bases, and 11 bases lay between the germline ends. The receptor's source is an adult with an advanced solid tumor such as melanoma, head and neck, liver or kidney cancer. The source material was CD4+ or CD8+ T cells sorted from blood, sampled in a trial of the OX40 agonist ivuxolimab. This chain connects TRBV5-6 to TRBJ2-3; D remains ambiguous. The chain's CDR3 is CASSSPGADTQYF. CDR3 sequence (DNA): TGTGCCAGCAGCTCCCCGGGTGCCGATACGCAGTATTTT.